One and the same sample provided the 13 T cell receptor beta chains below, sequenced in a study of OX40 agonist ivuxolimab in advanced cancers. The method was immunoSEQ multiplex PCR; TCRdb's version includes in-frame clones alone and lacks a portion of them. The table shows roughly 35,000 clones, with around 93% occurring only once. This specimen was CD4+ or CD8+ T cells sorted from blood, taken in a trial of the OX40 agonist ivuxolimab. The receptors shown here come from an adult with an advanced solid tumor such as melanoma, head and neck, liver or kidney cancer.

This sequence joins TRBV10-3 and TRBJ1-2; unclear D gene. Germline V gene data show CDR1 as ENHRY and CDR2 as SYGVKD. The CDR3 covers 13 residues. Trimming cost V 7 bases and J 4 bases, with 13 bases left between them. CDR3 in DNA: TGTGCCATCACCTCGGCAGGTCCCTATGGCTACACCTTC. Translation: CAITSAGPYGYTF.

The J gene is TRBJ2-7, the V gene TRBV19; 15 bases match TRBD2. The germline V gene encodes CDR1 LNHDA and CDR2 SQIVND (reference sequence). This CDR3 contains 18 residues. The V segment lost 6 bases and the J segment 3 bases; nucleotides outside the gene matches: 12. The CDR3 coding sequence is TGTGCCAGTAGCGCCGGACTAGCGGGAGGGCCCAACTTCTACGAGCAGTACTTC. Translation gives CASSAGLAGGPNFYEQYF.

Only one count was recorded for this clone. CDR3 residues: CASSLKDRYQETQYF. For the CDR3, the DNA is TGTGCCAGCAGCCTCAAGGACAGGTACCAAGAGACCCAGTACTTC. The chain employs TRBV5-5 and TRBJ2-5, with 7 bases identical to TRBD1. J was trimmed by 0 bases and V by 4 bases; bases with no gene match: 6. The CDR3 covers 15 residues. Germline V lookup: CDR1 SGHKS, CDR2 YYEKEE (reference sequence).

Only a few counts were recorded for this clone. The CDR3 loop reads CASSSLRVGGMTYF. CDR3 sequence (DNA): TGTGCCAGCAGTTCCCTCCGGGTGGGCGGGATGACGTACTTC. This rearrangement joins TRBV28 to TRBJ2-4, with D possibly matching TRBD2 (6 bases). In germline, CDR1 is MDHEN, CDR2 SYDVKM. Trimming removed 4 bases at V and 15 bases at J, with 22 bases between. The CDR3 consists of 14 residues. Based on the CDR3 plus reference TRBV28 and TRBJ2-4, the full variable domain is DVKVTQSSRYLVKRTGEKVFLECVQDMDHENMFWYRQDPGLGLRLIYFSYDVKMKEKGDIPEGYSVSREKKERFSLILESASTNQTSMYLCASSSLRVGGMTYFGAGTRLSVL.

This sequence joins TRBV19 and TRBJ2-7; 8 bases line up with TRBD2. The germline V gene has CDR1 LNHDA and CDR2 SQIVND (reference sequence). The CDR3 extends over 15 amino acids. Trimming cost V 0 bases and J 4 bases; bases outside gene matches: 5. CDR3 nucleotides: TGTGCCAGTAGTATAGATCGGGAGGGCCGATACGAGCAGTACTTC. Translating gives CASSIDREGRYEQYF.

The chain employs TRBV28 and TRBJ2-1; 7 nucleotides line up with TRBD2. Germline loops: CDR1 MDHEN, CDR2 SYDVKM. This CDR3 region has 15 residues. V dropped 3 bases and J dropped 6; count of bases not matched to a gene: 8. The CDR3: CASSLGKERGNEQFF. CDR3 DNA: TGTGCCAGCAGTTTGGGTAAGGAGCGGGGCAATGAGCAGTTCTTC.

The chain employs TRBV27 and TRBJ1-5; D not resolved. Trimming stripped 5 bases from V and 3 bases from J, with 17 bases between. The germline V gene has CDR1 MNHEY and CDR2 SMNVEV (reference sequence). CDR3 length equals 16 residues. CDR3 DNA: TGTGCCAGCAGTCCCCTCTCCAATTTTTACAATCAGCCCCAGCATTTT. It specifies CASSPLSNFYNQPQHF.

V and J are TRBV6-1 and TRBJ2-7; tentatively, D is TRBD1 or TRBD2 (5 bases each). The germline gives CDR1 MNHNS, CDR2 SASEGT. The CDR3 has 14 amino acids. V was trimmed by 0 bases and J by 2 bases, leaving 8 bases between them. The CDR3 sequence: CASSEAGPTYEQYF. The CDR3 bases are TGTGCCAGCAGTGAAGCGGGACCTACCTACGAGCAGTACTTC.

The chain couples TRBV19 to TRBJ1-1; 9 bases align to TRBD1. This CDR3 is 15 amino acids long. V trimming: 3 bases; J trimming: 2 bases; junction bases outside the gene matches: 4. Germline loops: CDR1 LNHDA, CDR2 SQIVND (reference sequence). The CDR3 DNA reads TGTGCCAGTAGTATCGGACAGGGGATTAACACTGAAGCTTTCTTT. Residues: CASSIGQGINTEAFF.

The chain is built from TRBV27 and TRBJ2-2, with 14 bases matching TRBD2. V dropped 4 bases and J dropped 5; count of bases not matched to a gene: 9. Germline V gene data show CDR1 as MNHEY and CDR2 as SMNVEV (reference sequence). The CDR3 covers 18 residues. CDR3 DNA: TGTGCCAGCAGTTCGGGACTAGCGGGAGTAGGGGTGACCGGGGAGCTGTTTTTT. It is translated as CASSSGLAGVGVTGELFF.

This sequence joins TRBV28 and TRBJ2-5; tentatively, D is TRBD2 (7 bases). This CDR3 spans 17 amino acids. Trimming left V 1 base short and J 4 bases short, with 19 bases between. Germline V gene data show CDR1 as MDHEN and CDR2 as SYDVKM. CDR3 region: CASSLSTGGLPSETQYF. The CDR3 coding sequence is TGTGCCAGCAGTTTATCCACCGGGGGGCTACCTTCAGAGACCCAGTACTTC.

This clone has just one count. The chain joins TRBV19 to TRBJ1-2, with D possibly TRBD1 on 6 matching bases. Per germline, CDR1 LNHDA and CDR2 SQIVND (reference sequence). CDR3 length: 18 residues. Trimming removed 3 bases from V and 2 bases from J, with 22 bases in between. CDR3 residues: CASSILLREGELNYGYTF. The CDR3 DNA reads TGTGCCAGTAGTATTTTATTACGAGAGGGGGAGTTAAACTATGGCTACACCTTC.

The CDR3 nucleotides read TGTGCCAGCAGTTACGGCCTCGACTTCTCCTACGAGCAGTACTTC. Its protein is CASSYGLDFSYEQYF. The V call is TRBV6-5, the J call TRBJ2-7; no firm D call. The germline V gene has CDR1 MNHEY and CDR2 SVGAGI. V was cut by 2 bases and J by 0 bases, with 11 bases left in between. CDR3 length: 15 residues.